Listed below are T cell receptor beta chains from one sample, sequenced in a study of T cell responses to AZD1222 COVID-19 vaccine. Generated by immunoSEQ multiplex PCR, the TCRdb table keeps only in-frame clones and is missing some. The table shows roughly 140,000 clones, with about nine tenths occurring only once. Specimen: peripheral blood, collected on day 0 of AZD1222 vaccination. The receptors stem from an adult in good health. CDR3s include the opening cysteine and the closing phenylalanine or tryptophan. A D gene is named only where the DNA matches it firmly. The listing skips clone size in some rows; elsewhere it reads once, few, many or a size class.

NA,16,NA,TRBJ2-4,TRBV11-2,TGTGCCAGCAGCTCCAGGGCTACCCTAGCCAAAAACATTCAGTACTTC,CASSSRATLAKNIQYF
NA,18,once,TRBJ1-4,TRBV27,TGTGCCAGCAGCTCCCCCCCGCCATCGCAGGGTTTTAATGAAAAACTGTTTTTT,CASSSPPPSQGFNEKLFF
TRBD2,17,NA,TRBJ2-5,TRBV2,TGTGCCAGCAGTGAATTACTAGCGGGAGCCAAATTAGAGACCCAGTACTTC,CASSELLAGAKLETQYF
TRBD1,12,NA,TRBJ1-2,TRBV18,TGTGCCAGCTCACCGACAGGGGATGGCTACACCTTC,CASSPTGDGYTF
NA,16,NA,TRBJ2-5,TRBV4-3,TGCGCCAGCAGCCAAGTTGAAGGAACAGGGTGGGCGACCCAGTACTTC,CASSQVEGTGWATQYF
NA,15,NA,TRBJ1-5,TRBV10-3,TGTGCCATCAGTGAGTCAAAGACAGGTTATCAGCCCCAGCATTTT,CAISESKTGYQPQHF
TRBD1,13,NA,TRBJ2-7,TRBV29-1,TGCAGCGTTAGCCAAACAGGGGGCAACGAGCAGTACTTC,CSVSQTGGNEQYF
NA,10,NA,TRBJ2-2,TRBV7-9,TGTGCCAGCAGCTCCAGGGAGCTGTTTTTT,CASSSRELFF
NA,15,NA,TRBJ1-3,TRBV7-9,TGTGCCAGCAGCGTCCAGAGAGGCTCTGGAAACACCATATATTTT,CASSVQRGSGNTIYF
TRBD1,15,NA,TRBJ1-4,TRBV6-5,TGTGCCAGCAGTTACTCTACGCAGGGGGATGAAAAACTGTTTTTT,CASSYSTQGDEKLFF